The 24 T cell receptor beta chains presented below share a single source sample, sequenced in a study of cytomegalovirus exposure and HLA in healthy donors. The PCR had 60 Vbeta and 13 Jbeta primers. The repertoire was sequenced with immunoSEQ multiplex PCR; TCRdb's copy has only in-frame clones and lacks some. The sample yields roughly 98,000 clones, around 73% seen once. Sequencing used PBMCs. These receptors came from a man aged 40-55 years in good health and CMV-seronegative.

This sequence joins TRBV5-6 and TRBJ2-3, with D tentatively TRBD1 (5 bases). Deletions cut 4 bases from V and 2 bases from J, with 14 bases between. The germline gives CDR1 SGHDT, CDR2 YYEEEE. The CDR3 extends over 15 amino acids. In DNA, the CDR3 is TGTGCCAGCAGCCGTAGGCAGGGATACACAGATACGCAGTATTTT. This translates into CASSRRQGYTDTQYF.

CDR3 nucleotides: TGCGCCAGCAGTGAGTCTGGCGGGGGGCATCAGCCCCAGCATTTT. Translation gives CASSESGGGHQPQHF. The chain links TRBV10-2 to TRBJ1-5; D perhaps matches TRBD1 (6 bases). Trimming left V 0 bases short and J 5 bases short, with 11 bases between. The germline V gene encodes CDR1 WSHSY and CDR2 SAAADI. The CDR3 loop spans 15 amino acids.

The V call is TRBV27, the J call TRBJ2-7; a weak D match, TRBD2 (5 bases). V was clipped by 4 bases and J by 5 bases, with 12 bases between them. The CDR3 contains 13 residues. From germline, CDR1 is MNHEY and CDR2 SMNVEV (reference sequence). The CDR3 bases are TGTGCCAGCAGTTCCTCTAGGGAGAACGAGCAGTACTTC. Translating it yields CASSSSRENEQYF.

This sequence joins TRBV19 and TRBJ2-3, with 13 bases matching TRBD2. The CDR3 has 18 residues. Germline assignment: CDR1 LNHDA and CDR2 SQIVND (reference sequence). Unmatched junction bases numbered 5, after V lost 0 bases and J lost 2 bases. CDR3 protein: CASSIDPGLAGYTDTQYF. The DNA of the CDR3 is TGTGCCAGTAGTATAGATCCGGGACTAGCGGGATACACAGATACGCAGTATTTT.

The chain is built from TRBV19 and TRBJ1-5, with D maybe TRBD1 (6 bases). Germline lookup yields CDR1 LNHDA and CDR2 SQIVND (reference sequence). The germline V and J ends were trimmed by 6 bases and 6 bases, with 15 bases remaining between them. The CDR3 extends over 14 amino acids. CDR3 sequence: CASRPIQGTQPQHF. The DNA for the CDR3 is TGTGCCAGTAGACCGATCCAGGGGACTCAGCCCCAGCATTTT.

In this sample, this clone turned up a few times. The gene calls are TRBV21-1 and TRBJ1-6; TRBD1 is the table's D call, not checked against the DNA. TRBV21-1 is a pseudogene locus. This CDR3 region has 20 residues. The CDR3 bases are TGTGCCAGCAGCAAAGAGCCCTTGGACAGCCCAGCTCTCTATAATTCACCCCTCCACTTT. Translated: CASSKEPLDSPALYNSPLHF.

J is TRBJ1-5 and V is TRBV30, with no clear D. Germline CDR1 GTSNPN, CDR2 SVGIG (reference sequence). The ends were cut back, 0 bases at V and 5 bases at J, with 14 bases in the middle. The CDR3 spans 15 residues. CDR3 nucleotides: TGTGCCTGGAGTGTAGTGGACCGGGAGGATCAGCCCCAGCATTTT. This translates into CAWSVVDREDQPQHF.

In its sample, this clone was seen a few times. This chain links TRBV30 with TRBJ1-3, with D possibly being TRBD1 (5 bases). The CDR3 runs to 14 residues. The V gene's germline CDR1 is GTSNPN and CDR2 SVGIG (reference sequence). With 0 bases removed from V and 4 bases from J, the gap between germline ends came to 10 bases. CDR3 nucleotides: TGTGCCTGGAGTGTAGGGGTTCGAGGAAACACCATATATTTT. Its translation is CAWSVGVRGNTIYF.

Points on this clone: One end of the junction fails to match germline, which may point to a read error. The gene calls are TRBV6-5 and TRBJ2-2; perhaps TRBD2 as D (5 bases). The CDR3 is 15 amino acids. Germline V gene lookup returns CDR1 MNHEY and CDR2 SVGAGI. This CDR3 reads CASRQGAPNTGEPFF. The CDR3 DNA sequence: TGTGCCAGCAGGCAAGGAGCCCCGAACACCGGGGAGCCGTTTTTT.

The V call is TRBV7-8, the J call TRBJ1-2, with TRBD1 identical over 9 bases. The germline CDR1 and CDR2 sequences are SGHVS and FQNEAQ. The trim removed 2 bases at V and 4 bases at J, leaving 8 bases unmatched. CDR3 length: 16 amino acids. The CDR3 DNA reads TGTGCCAGCAGCTTAAATTACAGGGGGCGCGGCTATGGCTACACCTTC. Translation gives CASSLNYRGRGYGYTF.

Comment on this clone: The sample carries other DNA sequences with the same CDR3. The chain has TRBV30 and TRBJ1-1; the D is unclear. V was trimmed by 3 bases and J by 0 bases, leaving 2 bases between them. The CDR3 runs 11 residues. The germline gives CDR1 GTSNPN, CDR2 SVGIG (reference sequence). The CDR3 DNA is TGTGCCTGGAGCTTGAACACTGAAGCTTTCTTT. Translating gives CAWSLNTEAFF.

The CDR3 bases are TGTGCCAGCAGCCTGGGACAGGGTAATAGGCCTGAAGCTTTCTTT. This encodes CASSLGQGNRPEAFF. The chain couples TRBV2 to TRBJ1-1; TRBD1 matches 9 bases. Germline lookup yields CDR1 SNHLY and CDR2 FYNNEI. The CDR3 runs 15 residues. After removal of 6 bases from V and 6 bases from J, the junction contained 11 bases not matched to a gene.

This clone was found once. CDR3 sequence (DNA): TGCGCCAGCAGTCAATCGAGACAGGGGAATTCACCCCTCCACTTT. This gives the protein CASSQSRQGNSPLHF. The gene calls are TRBV23-1 and TRBJ1-6; 8 nucleotides agree with TRBD1. TRBV23-1 is flagged as an ORF with uncertain function. The V gene end was trimmed by 0 bases and the J gene end by 7 bases; junction bases not matched to a gene: 2. The CDR3 runs 15 residues.

The table lists this clone with a few counts. The V call is TRBV6-5, the J call TRBJ1-2; D is ambiguous. The CDR3 is 12 residues long. Germline assignment: CDR1 MNHEY and CDR2 SVGAGI. V was clipped by 6 bases and J by 4 bases, with 9 bases between them. CDR3 protein: CASRVGSYGYTF. CDR3 in DNA: TGTGCCAGCAGAGTCGGGAGCTATGGCTACACCTTC.

In regard to this clone: Distinct nucleotide sequences in the sample also encode this CDR3. The J gene is TRBJ2-1, the V gene TRBV11-3, with TRBD2 as a possible D gene (5 bases). Looked up from germline, CDR1 is SGHNT and CDR2 is YENEEA. The CDR3 spans 14 residues. V dropped 4 bases and J dropped 5 bases, with 12 bases sitting between them. The CDR3 sequence is CASSSRTGNNEQFF. The CDR3 nucleotides are TGTGCCAGCAGCTCCAGAACCGGGAACAATGAGCAGTTCTTC.

This rearrangement joins TRBV28 to TRBJ2-7; the match to TRBD2 covers 9 bases. With V trimmed by 8 bases and J by 0 bases, 8 bases remained unmatched. In germline, CDR1 is MDHEN, CDR2 SYDVKM. This CDR3 has 15 residues. The CDR3, as DNA: TGTGCCAGCCGATCCGCGGGGGGGTCCTCCTACGAGCAGTACTTC. Its translation: CASRSAGGSSYEQYF.

This clone was detected only a few times. The J gene is TRBJ2-3, the V gene TRBV6-4, with D perhaps TRBD2 (6 bases). Trimming took 5 bases from V and 3 from J, leaving 15 bases between them. Germline CDR1 is MRHNA and CDR2 is SNTAGT. The CDR3 consists of 15 residues. CDR3 nucleotides: TGTGCCAGCAGTTGGACTACGACGGCTACAGATACGCAGTATTTT. It specifies CASSWTTTATDTQYF.

CDR3 in DNA: TGTGCCAGCAGCTCGGGGGGGCCGTGTACGCAGTATTTT. It specifies CASSSGGPCTQYF. V usage is TRBV7-2 and J usage is TRBJ2-3; 8 nucleotides agree with TRBD2. The CDR3 consists of 13 residues. Germline CDR1 and CDR2: SGHTA and FQGNSA. With V trimmed by 4 bases and J by 8 bases, 5 bases remained unmatched.

This chain connects TRBV2 to TRBJ2-5, with no clear D. The germline gives CDR1 SNHLY, CDR2 FYNNEI. Trimming shortened V by 6 bases and J by 1 base, and 12 bases separated the two germline ends. The CDR3 consists of 14 residues. CDR3 loop: CASRAGPIQETQYF. The CDR3 coding sequence is TGTGCCAGCAGGGCAGGTCCAATCCAAGAGACCCAGTACTTC. The complete variable domain, with remaining parts taken from reference TRBV2 and TRBJ2-5, reads EPEVTQTPSHQVTQMGQEVILRCVPISNHLYFYWYRQILGQKVEFLVSFYNNEISEKSEIFDDQFSVERPDGSNFTLKIRSTKLEDSAMYFCASRAGPIQETQYFGPGTRLLVL.

The chain couples TRBV6-1 to TRBJ1-1; 9 bases agree with TRBD1. The germline CDR1 and CDR2 sequences are MNHNS and SASEGT. The CDR3 runs to 14 residues. The V segment lost 3 bases and the J segment 4 bases; nucleotides outside the gene matches: 3. DNA for the CDR3: TGTGCCAGCAGTGACTCGACAGGGGGCACTGAAGCTTTCTTT. Encoded protein: CASSDSTGGTEAFF.

The sample holds a few counts of this clone. The chain employs TRBV6-5 and TRBJ1-1; TRBD1 aligns across 8 bases. V gave up 5 bases and J gave up 5 bases; unmatched junction bases: 10. Germline V lookup: CDR1 MNHEY, CDR2 SVGAGI. The CDR3 is made up of 15 amino acids. CDR3 sequence reads: CASSHRTGPGTEAFF. The CDR3 DNA follows: TGTGCCAGCAGTCACCGGACAGGGCCAGGAACTGAAGCTTTCTTT.

The chain links TRBV2 to TRBJ2-1, with D maybe TRBD1 (5 bases). Germline V gives CDR1 SNHLY, CDR2 FYNNEI. Trimming removed 3 bases at V and 9 bases at J, with 12 bases between. This CDR3 spans 13 amino acids. CDR3 protein: CASSEEGALEQFF. As DNA, the CDR3 is TGTGCCAGCAGTGAGGAAGGGGCGCTTGAGCAGTTCTTC.

The chain has TRBV6-1 and TRBJ2-2, with D possibly being TRBD2 (5 bases). V shed 1 base and J shed 7 bases, with 10 bases lying between them. This CDR3 region has 14 residues. In germline, CDR1 is MNHNS, CDR2 SASEGT. The CDR3 protein is CASSEGREYGELFF. The CDR3, as DNA: TGTGCCAGCAGTGAAGGAAGGGAGTACGGGGAGCTGTTTTTT.

The gene calls are TRBV29-1 and TRBJ2-1, with 11 nucleotides matching TRBD2. The V segment lost 6 bases and the J segment 10 bases; nucleotides outside the gene matches: 14. Germline assignment: CDR1 SQVTM and CDR2 ANQGSEA. The CDR3 consists of 15 residues. The DNA of the CDR3 is TGCAGCGTAGACATAGCGGGAGGGCCTGTTAGCGAGCAGTTCTTC. It encodes CSVDIAGGPVSEQFF.